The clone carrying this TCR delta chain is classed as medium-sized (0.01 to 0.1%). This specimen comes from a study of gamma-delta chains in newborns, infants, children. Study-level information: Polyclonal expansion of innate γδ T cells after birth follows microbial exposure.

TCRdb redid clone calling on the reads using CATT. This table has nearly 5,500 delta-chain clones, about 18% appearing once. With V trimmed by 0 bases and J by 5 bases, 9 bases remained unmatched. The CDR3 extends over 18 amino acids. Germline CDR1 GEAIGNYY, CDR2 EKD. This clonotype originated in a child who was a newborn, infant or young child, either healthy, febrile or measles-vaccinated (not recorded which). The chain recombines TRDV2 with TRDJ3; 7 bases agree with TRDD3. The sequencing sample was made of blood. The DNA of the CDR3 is TGTGCCTGTGACACCGCCGGGGGATTTGACGGGGACACCCGACAGATGTTTTTC. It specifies CACDTAGGFDGDTRQMFF.